The clone carrying this T cell receptor beta chain was found once. These data originate in a study of technical replicates of blood from a handful of donors. V lost 0 bases to trimming and J lost 3 bases, with 11 bases between them. This CDR3 is built from 15 residues. Germline CDR1 reads ENHRY; CDR2 reads SYGVKD. Sequencing was performed with immunoSEQ multiplex PCR; in TCRdb, only in-frame clones are kept and a portion is missing. The sample has 70,000 or so clones; 90% to 95% are singletons. The V gene is TRBV10-3, the J gene TRBJ2-5, with D tentatively TRBD2 (6 bases). Sequenced input: T cells isolated from PBMCs. This TCR was sampled from a human donor in good health. Some clones in this sample may be carry-over from other donors' samples. CDR3: CAISESKWTKETQYF. Written as DNA, the CDR3 is TGTGCCATCAGTGAGTCGAAGTGGACTAAAGAGACCCAGTACTTC.